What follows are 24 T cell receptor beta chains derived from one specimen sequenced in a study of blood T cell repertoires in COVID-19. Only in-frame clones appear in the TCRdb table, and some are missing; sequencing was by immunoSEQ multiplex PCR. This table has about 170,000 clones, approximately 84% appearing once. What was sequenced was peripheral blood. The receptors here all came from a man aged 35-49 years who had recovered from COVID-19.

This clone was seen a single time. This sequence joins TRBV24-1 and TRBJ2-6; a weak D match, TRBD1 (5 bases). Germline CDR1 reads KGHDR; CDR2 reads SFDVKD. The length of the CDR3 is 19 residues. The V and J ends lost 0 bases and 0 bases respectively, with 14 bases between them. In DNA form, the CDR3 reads TGTGCCACCAGTGATTTGCAGGGTGGCAGGTACTCTGGGGCCAACGTCCTGACTTTC. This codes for CATSDLQGGRYSGANVLTF.

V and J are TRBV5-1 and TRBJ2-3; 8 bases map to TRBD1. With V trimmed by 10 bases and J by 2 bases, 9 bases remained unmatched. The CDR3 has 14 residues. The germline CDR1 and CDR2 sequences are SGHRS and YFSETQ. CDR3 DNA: TGCGCCTGTCAGGGGGCGGGATACACAGATACGCAGTATTTT. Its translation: CACQGAGYTDTQYF. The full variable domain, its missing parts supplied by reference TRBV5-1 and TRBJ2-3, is KAGVTQTPRYLIKTRGQQVTLSCSPISGHRSVSWYQQTPGQGLQFLFEYFSETQRNKGNFPGRFSGRQFSNSRSEMNVSTLELGDSALYLCACQGAGYTDTQYFGPGTRLTVL.

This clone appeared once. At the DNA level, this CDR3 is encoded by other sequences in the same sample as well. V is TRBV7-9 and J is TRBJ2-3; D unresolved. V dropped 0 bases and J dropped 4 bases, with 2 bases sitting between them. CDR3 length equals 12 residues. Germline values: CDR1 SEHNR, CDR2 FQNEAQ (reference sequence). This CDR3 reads CASSLAADTQYF. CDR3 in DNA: TGTGCCAGCAGCTTAGCCGCAGATACGCAGTATTTT.

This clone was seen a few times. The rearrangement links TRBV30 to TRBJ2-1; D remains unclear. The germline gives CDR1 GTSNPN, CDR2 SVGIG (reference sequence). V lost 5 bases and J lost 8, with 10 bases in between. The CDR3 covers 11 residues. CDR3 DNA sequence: TGTGCCTGGCAAAATAGAGATGAGCAGTTCTTC. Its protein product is CAWQNRDEQFF.

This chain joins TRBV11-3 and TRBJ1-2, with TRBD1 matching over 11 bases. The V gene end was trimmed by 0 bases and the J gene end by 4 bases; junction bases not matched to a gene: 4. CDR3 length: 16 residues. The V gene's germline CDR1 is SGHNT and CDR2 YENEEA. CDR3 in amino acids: CASSLDTGQGGYGYTF. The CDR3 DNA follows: TGTGCCAGCAGCTTAGATACGGGACAGGGGGGCTATGGCTACACCTTC.

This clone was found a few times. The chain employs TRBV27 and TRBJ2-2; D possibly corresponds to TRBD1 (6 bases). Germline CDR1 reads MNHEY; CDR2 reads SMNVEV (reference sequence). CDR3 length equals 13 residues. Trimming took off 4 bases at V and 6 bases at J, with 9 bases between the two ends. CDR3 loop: CASSSGDAGELFF. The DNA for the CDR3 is TGTGCCAGCAGTTCAGGGGATGCCGGGGAGCTGTTTTTT.

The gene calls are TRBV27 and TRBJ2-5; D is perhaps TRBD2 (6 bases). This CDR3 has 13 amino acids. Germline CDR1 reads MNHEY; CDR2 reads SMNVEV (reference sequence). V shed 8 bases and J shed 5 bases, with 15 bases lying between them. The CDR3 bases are TGTGCCAGCGGGAGGAGGGTTCAGGAGACCCAGTACTTC. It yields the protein CASGRRVQETQYF.

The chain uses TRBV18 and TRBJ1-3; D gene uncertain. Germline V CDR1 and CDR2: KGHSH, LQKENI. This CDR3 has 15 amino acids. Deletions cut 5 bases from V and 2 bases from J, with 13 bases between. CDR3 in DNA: TGTGCCAGCTCATCAGCGGGGTTAGCTGGAAACACCATATATTTT. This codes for CASSSAGLAGNTIYF.

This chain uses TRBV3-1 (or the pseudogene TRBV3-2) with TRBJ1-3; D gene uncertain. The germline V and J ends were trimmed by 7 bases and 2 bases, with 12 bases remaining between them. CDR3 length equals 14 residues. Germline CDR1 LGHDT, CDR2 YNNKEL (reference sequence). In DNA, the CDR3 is TGTGCCAGCACCCAGACAATGACTGGAAACACCATATATTTT. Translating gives CASTQTMTGNTIYF.

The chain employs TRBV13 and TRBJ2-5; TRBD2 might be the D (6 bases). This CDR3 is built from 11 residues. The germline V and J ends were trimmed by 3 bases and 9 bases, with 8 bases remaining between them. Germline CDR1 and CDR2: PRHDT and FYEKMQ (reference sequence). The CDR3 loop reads CASSLGEAQYF. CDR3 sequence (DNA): TGTGCCAGCAGCTTGGGGGAGGCCCAGTACTTC.

The CDR3 loop reads CASSHRDRGRMTPQPQHF. CDR3 DNA sequence: TGTGCCAGCAGTCACCGGGACAGGGGGCGCATGACGCCTCAGCCCCAGCATTTT. This chain uses TRBV27 with TRBJ1-5; 12 nucleotides match TRBD1. The CDR3 is made up of 18 amino acids. In germline, CDR1 is MNHEY, CDR2 SMNVEV (reference sequence). J was trimmed by 6 bases and V by 5 bases; bases with no gene match: 14.

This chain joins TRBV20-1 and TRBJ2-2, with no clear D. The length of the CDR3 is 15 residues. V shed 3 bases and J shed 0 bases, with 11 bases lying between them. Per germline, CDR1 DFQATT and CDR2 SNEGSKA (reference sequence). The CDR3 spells CSASPSGANTGELFF. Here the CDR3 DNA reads TGCAGTGCTAGTCCATCCGGAGCGAACACCGGGGAGCTGTTTTTT.

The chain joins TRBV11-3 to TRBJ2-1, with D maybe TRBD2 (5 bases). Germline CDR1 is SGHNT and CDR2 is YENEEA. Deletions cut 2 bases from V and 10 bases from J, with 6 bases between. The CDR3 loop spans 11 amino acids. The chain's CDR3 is CASSLSGEQFF. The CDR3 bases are TGTGCCAGCAGCTTATCGGGGGAGCAGTTCTTC. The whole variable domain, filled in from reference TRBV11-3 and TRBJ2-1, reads EAGVVQSPRYKIIEKKQPVAFWCNPISGHNTLYWYLQNLGQGPELLIRYENEEAVDDSQLPKDRFSAERLKGVDSTLKIQPAELGDSAVYLCASSLSGEQFFGPGTRLTVL.

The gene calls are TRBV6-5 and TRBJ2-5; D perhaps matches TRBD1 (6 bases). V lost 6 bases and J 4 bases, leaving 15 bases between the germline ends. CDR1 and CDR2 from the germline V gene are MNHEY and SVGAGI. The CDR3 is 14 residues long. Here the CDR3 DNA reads TGTGCCAGCAGCGCCAGGGGTCGAGTAGAGACCCAGTACTTC. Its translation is CASSARGRVETQYF.

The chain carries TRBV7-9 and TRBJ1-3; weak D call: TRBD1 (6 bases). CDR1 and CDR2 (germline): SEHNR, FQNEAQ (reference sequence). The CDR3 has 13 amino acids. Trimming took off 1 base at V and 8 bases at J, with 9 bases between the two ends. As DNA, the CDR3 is TGTGCCAGCAGCTTAGGGACAGACCACACCATATATTTT. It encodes CASSLGTDHTIYF.

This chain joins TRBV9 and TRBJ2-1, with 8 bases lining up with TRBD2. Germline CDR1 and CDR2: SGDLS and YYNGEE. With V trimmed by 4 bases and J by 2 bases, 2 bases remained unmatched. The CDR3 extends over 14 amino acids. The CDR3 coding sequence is TGTGCCAGCAGCTGGGGACTAGCCTACAATGAGCAGTTCTTC. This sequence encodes CASSWGLAYNEQFF.

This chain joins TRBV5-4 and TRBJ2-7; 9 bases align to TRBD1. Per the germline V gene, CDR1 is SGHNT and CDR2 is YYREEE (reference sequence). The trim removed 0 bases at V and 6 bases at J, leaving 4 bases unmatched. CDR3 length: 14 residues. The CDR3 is CASSLGDRGSEQYF. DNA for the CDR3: TGTGCCAGCAGCTTGGGTGACAGGGGGTCCGAGCAGTACTTC.

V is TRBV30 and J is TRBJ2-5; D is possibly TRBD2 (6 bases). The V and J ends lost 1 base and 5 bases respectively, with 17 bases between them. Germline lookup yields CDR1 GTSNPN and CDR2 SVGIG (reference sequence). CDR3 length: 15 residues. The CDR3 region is CAWSELAVAGETQYF. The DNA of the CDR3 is TGTGCCTGGAGTGAATTAGCGGTCGCCGGCGAGACCCAGTACTTC.

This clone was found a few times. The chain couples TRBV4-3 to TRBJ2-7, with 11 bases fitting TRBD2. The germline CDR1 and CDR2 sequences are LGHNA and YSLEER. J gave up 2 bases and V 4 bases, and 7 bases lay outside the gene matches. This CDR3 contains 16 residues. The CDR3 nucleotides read TGCGCCAGCAGCCTTATGACTAGCGGGATCACCTACGAGCAGTACTTC. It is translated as CASSLMTSGITYEQYF.

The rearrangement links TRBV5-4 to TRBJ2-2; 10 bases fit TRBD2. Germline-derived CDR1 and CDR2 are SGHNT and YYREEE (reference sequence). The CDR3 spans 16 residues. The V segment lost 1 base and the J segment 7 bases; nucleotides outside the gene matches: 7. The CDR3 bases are TGTGCCAGCAGCTTGCCCCTAGCGGGAGTAGGCGGGGAGCTGTTTTTT. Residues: CASSLPLAGVGGELFF.

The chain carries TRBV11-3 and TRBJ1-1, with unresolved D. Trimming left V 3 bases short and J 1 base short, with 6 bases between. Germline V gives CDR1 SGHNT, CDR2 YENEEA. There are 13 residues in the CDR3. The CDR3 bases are TGTGCCAGCAGCTTGGCCGAGAACACTGAAGCTTTCTTT. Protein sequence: CASSLAENTEAFF.

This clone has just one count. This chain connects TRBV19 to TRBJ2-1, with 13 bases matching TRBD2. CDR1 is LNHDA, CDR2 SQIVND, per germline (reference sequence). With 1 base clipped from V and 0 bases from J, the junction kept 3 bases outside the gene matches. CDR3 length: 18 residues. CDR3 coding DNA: TGTGCCAGTAGTATAGGGTGGACTAGCGGGAGCTCCTACAATGAGCAGTTCTTC. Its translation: CASSIGWTSGSSYNEQFF. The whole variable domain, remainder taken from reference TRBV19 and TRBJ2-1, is DGGITQSPKYLFRKEGQNVTLSCEQNLNHDAMYWYRQDPGQGLRLIYYSQIVNDFQKGDIAEGYSVSREKKESFPLTVTSAQKNPTAFYLCASSIGWTSGSSYNEQFFGPGTRLTVL.

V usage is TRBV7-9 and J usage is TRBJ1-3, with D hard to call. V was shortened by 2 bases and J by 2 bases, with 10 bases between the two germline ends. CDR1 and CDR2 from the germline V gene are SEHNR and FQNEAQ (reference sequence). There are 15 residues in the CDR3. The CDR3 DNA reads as TGTGCCAGCAGCTTACGAGAAGTCCCTGGAAACACCATATATTTT. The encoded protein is CASSLREVPGNTIYF.

In DNA, the CDR3 is TGCGCCAGCAGCGAGCGGGGAGATACGCAGTATTTT. The encoded protein is CASSERGDTQYF. The chain couples TRBV5-1 to TRBJ2-3; 7 positions agree with TRBD2. The CDR3 is 12 residues long. With V trimmed by 4 bases and J by 5 bases, 1 base remained unmatched. Per the germline V gene, CDR1 is SGHRS and CDR2 is YFSETQ.